A selection of T cell receptor beta chains follows, all from one sample in a study of blood T cell repertoires in COVID-19. Repertoires were generated with immunoSEQ multiplex PCR, while TCRdb's copy carries only in-frame clones and drops some. The data hold 10,000 or so clones, with nearly 90% observed a single time. Sample: peripheral blood. Receptor source: a human donor in a cohort sampled during active COVID-19. Both conserved end residues are part of each CDR3. D genes are given only for firm matches. Part of the rows lack a size; the others show once, few, many or a class for expanded clones.

d_gene,v_gene,j_gene,abundance,CDR3nt,CDR3aa
-,TRBV6-2/TRBV6-3,TRBJ2-1,once,TGTGCCAGCAGCAGTTTTGGGACAAGCAATGAGCAGTTCTTC,CASSSFGTSNEQFF
TRBD1,TRBV7-9,TRBJ1-5,-,TGTGCCAGCAGGGGACAGGGCCCCAATCAGCCCCAGCATTTT,CASRGQGPNQPQHF
TRBD1,TRBV15,TRBJ1-2,few,TGTGCCACCAGTTCGGACAGGGGTATGAGTGGCTACACCTTC,CATSSDRGMSGYTF
-,TRBV5-8,TRBJ2-1,-,TGTGCCAGCAGCCTCGGACAACCCTCCTACAATGAGCAGTTCTTC,CASSLGQPSYNEQFF
-,TRBV7-8,TRBJ2-1,once,TGTGCCAGCAGCCCGACTACGGGGGACTCACTTTACAATGAGCAGTTCTTC,CASSPTTGDSLYNEQFF
-,TRBV27,TRBJ2-5,-,TGTGCCAGCAGTTCCGGCCGGGACCAAGAGACCCAGTACTTC,CASSSGRDQETQYF
TRBD1,TRBV24-1,TRBJ1-4,-,TGTGCCACAACCCAGGGGGCGTATTTTGAGGAAAAACTGTTTTTT,CATTQGAYFEEKLFF
TRBD1,TRBV19,TRBJ1-5,-,TGTGCCAGTAGTATAGGATCGACAGGGGGGGGGAATCAGCCCCAGCATTTT,CASSIGSTGGGNQPQHF
-,TRBV10-3,TRBJ2-7,-,TGTGCCATCAGTGAGCGACAGGCCATCTCCTACGAGCAGTACTTC,CAISERQAISYEQYF
TRBD1,TRBV5-4,TRBJ2-5,-,TGTGCCAGCAGCTCCCGGGACAGGCTTGATGGAGAGACCCAGTACTTC,CASSSRDRLDGETQYF
TRBD1,TRBV30,TRBJ2-2,-,TGTGCCTGGAACAGGGGCGGGACCGGGGAGCTGTTTTTT,CAWNRGGTGELFF
TRBD2,TRBV6-1,TRBJ2-1,-,TGTGCCAGCAGTGAGGGGACTAGCGGGGGCAATGAGCAGTTCTTC,CASSEGTSGGNEQFF
-,TRBV28,TRBJ1-1,-,TGTGCCAGCAGTTTATGGGACAGTACTGAAGCTTTCTTT,CASSLWDSTEAFF
-,TRBV4-2,TRBJ2-3,-,TGTGCCAGCAGCCAAGATTGGAAGGGGGGGCAGCCAGATACGCAGTATTTT,CASSQDWKGGQPDTQYF
-,TRBV11-2,TRBJ2-1,-,TGTGCCAGCAGCGCAGGGTTCTTTTACAATGAGCAGTTCTTC,CASSAGFFYNEQFF
TRBD1,TRBV19,TRBJ1-2,few,TGTGCCAGTAGTATTGGGACAGGGGGTGGCTACACCTTC,CASSIGTGGGYTF
TRBD1,TRBV5-1,TRBJ2-5,-,TGCGCCAGCAGCATAGGACAGGGGAGAGAGACCCAGTACTTC,CASSIGQGRETQYF
TRBD2,TRBV3-1/TRBV3-2,TRBJ2-3,-,TGTGCCAGCAGCCAAGGGCGGGGGGGCCGAACAGATACGCAGTATTTT,CASSQGRGGRTDTQYF
TRBD2,TRBV10-3,TRBJ2-1,-,TGTGCCATCAGAGGGTTAGCGGGGGGTAATGAGCAGTTCTTC,CAIRGLAGGNEQFF
TRBD1,TRBV15,TRBJ2-2,-,TGTGCCACCGCGACAGGGGGTCACACCGGGGAGCTGTTTTTT,CATATGGHTGELFF
-,TRBV2,TRBJ1-5,few,TGTGCCAGCAGTGAAAGCTATAGCAATCAGCCCCAGCATTTT,CASSESYSNQPQHF
-,TRBV18,TRBJ2-2,-,TGTGCCAGCTCACCACCGCAGGGGAGCACCGGGGAGCTGTTTTTT,CASSPPQGSTGELFF
-,TRBV11-2,TRBJ1-1,-,TGTGCCAGCACTATACAGCCGGCGGCGGGAGAAGTTTTCTTT,CASTIQPAAGEVFF
TRBD1,TRBV5-1,TRBJ2-1,-,TGCGCCAGCAGCTCACAGGGGAGCTCCTACAATGAGCAGTTCTTC,CASSSQGSSYNEQFF
-,TRBV28,TRBJ1-2,once,TGTGCCAGCAGCAAGGGACAACAGAACTATGGCTACACCTTC,CASSKGQQNYGYTF
-,TRBV7-9,TRBJ2-5,-,TGTGCCAGCAGCGCCCGGAAGGAGGCTCGAGAGACCCAGTACTTC,CASSARKEARETQYF
-,TRBV6-4,TRBJ1-5,-,TGTGCCAGCAGTGCCCCACAGTCTCAACCCCAGCATTTT,CASSAPQSQPQHF
-,TRBV23-1,TRBJ2-4,-,TGCGCCAGCAGTCCCCGCAGGGTAATTAACATTCAGTACTTC,CASSPRRVINIQYF
-,TRBV5-6,TRBJ2-1,-,TGTGCCAGCAGCTTGGTGGGGCCCTACAATGAGCAGTTCTTC,CASSLVGPYNEQFF
-,TRBV7-9,TRBJ2-2,-,TGTGCCAGCCACCAGGGGAACACCGGGGAGCTGTTTTTT,CASHQGNTGELFF
-,TRBV5-1,TRBJ2-5,-,TGCGCCAGCAGCGGGGAGGTCGGTACACGGGAGACCCAGTACTTC,CASSGEVGTRETQYF
TRBD1,TRBV5-1,TRBJ2-2,-,TGCGCCAGCAGCCCCATTCCGGACAGGGGGTACACCGGGGAGCTGTTTTTT,CASSPIPDRGYTGELFF
TRBD2,TRBV9,TRBJ2-3,once,TGTGCCAGCAGCGGTCTAGCGGAGCCCACAGATACGCAGTATTTT,CASSGLAEPTDTQYF
TRBD1,TRBV5-1,TRBJ2-2,-,TGCGCCAGCAGCCCGCAAACAGGGGATCGTCGCGGGGAGCTGTTTTTT,CASSPQTGDRRGELFF
-,TRBV30,TRBJ2-1,few,TGTGCCTGGAGTGTGAGTAGCGCCGACCGGGGTGAGCAGTTCTTC,CAWSVSSADRGEQFF
TRBD2,TRBV28,TRBJ2-3,-,TGTGCCAGCAGACCAACCATGACTAGCGGGGGACACACAGATACGCAGTATTTT,CASRPTMTSGGHTDTQYF
TRBD2,TRBV7-2,TRBJ2-1,once,TGTGCCAGCAGCTCCCCAGCGGGGGCTTCCTACAATGAGCAGTTCTTC,CASSSPAGASYNEQFF
TRBD1,TRBV5-6,TRBJ1-2,-,TGTGCCAGCAGCCAAAGGGACAGTTTCTATGGCTACACCTTC,CASSQRDSFYGYTF
-,TRBV7-9,TRBJ2-3,-,TGTGCCAGCAGCCCACTGACTAGCACAGATACGCAGTATTTT,CASSPLTSTDTQYF
-,TRBV28,TRBJ2-2,-,TGTGCCAGCAGTTTAATATGGGGCGCTGACACCGGGGAGCTGTTTTTT,CASSLIWGADTGELFF
TRBD1,TRBV7-3,TRBJ2-3,-,TGTGCCAGCAGCCCGGGACAGGCCAACACAGATACGCAGTATTTT,CASSPGQANTDTQYF
-,TRBV5-1,TRBJ1-1,-,TGCGCCAGCAGCTTGTGGACAGCCTTGAACACTGAAGCTTTCTTT,CASSLWTALNTEAFF
-,TRBV5-8,TRBJ2-1,-,TGTGCCAGCAGCTCAGAGTGGGGGGTGTGGTTCTTC,CASSSEWGVWFF
-,TRBV18,TRBJ1-1,-,TGTGCCAGCTCACTTTCGACAGTCTCGAACACTGAAGCTTTCTTT,CASSLSTVSNTEAFF
-,TRBV6-1,TRBJ1-4,-,TGTGCCAGCAGTGAAGAGAAGGACATTATAATGAAGGAACTGTTTTTT,CASSEEKDIIMKELFF
-,TRBV7-6,TRBJ1-3,-,TGTGCCAGCAGCTTACACTCTGGAAACACCATATATTTT,CASSLHSGNTIYF
-,TRBV21-1,TRBJ1-5,-,TGTGCCAGCAGCAGGGGTGCGGGTCAGCCCCAGCATTTT,CASSRGAGQPQHF
-,TRBV3-1/TRBV3-2,TRBJ1-2,once,TGTGCCAGCAGCCAAGATTCTGGCATCTATGGCTACACCTTC,CASSQDSGIYGYTF
TRBD2,TRBV9,TRBJ2-3,-,TGTGCCAGCAGCGCCATAGCGGGGGGAAACACAGATACGCAGTATTTT,CASSAIAGGNTDTQYF